This TCR beta chain stems from a study of blood T cell repertoires in COVID-19. For the study at large: COVID-19 samples, acute and convalescent, were from the United States, Italy and Spain. PBMCs, B-cell-depleted T cells, or T cells provided the cDNA or gDNA that made up the material.

Per the original methods: Nucleated cell number was recorded as an estimate derived from reference gene primer amplification. Here immunoSEQ multiplex PCR was the method, and the copy in TCRdb shows in-frame clones only, minus some. From that table come the V and J calls and clone size; the DNA was used to work out D and trimming. Of about 190,000 clones listed, approximately 80% are singletons. CDR1 is MDHEN and CDR2 is SYDVKM in the germline V gene. The CDR3 length is 16 residues. The ends lost 8 bases at V and 1 base at J; junction bases unmatched: 14. The receptor's source is a woman between 50 and 59 years old with acute or convalescent COVID-19. Sequencing was carried out using peripheral blood. The chain has TRBV28 and TRBJ2-7; 7 bases agree with TRBD1. The CDR3 here is CASLPTGVTPSYEQYF. For the CDR3, the DNA is TGTGCCAGCTTACCTACAGGGGTCACGCCTTCCTACGAGCAGTACTTC.